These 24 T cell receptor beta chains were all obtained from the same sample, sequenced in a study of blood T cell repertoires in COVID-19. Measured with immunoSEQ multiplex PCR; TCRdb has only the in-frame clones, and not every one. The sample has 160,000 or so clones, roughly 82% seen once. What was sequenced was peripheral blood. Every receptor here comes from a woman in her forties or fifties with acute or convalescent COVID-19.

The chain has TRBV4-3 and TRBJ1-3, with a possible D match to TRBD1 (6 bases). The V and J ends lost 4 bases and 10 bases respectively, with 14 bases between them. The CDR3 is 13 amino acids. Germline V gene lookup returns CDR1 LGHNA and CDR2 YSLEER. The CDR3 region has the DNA TGCGCCAGCAGCCCGGACAGCTTTGGGACCATATATTTT. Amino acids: CASSPDSFGTIYF.

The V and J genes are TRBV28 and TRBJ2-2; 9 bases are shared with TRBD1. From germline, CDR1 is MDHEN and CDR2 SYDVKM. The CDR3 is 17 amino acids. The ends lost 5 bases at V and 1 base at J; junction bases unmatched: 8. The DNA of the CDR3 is TGTGCCAGCAGTCTCCGGCGACAGGGGGGGAACACCGGGGAGCTGTTTTTT. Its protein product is CASSLRRQGGNTGELFF.

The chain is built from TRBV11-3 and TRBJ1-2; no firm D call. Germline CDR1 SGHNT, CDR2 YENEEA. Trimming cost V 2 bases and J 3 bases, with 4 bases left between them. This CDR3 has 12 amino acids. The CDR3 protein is CASSLSDYGYTF. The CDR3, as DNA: TGTGCCAGCAGCTTATCAGACTATGGCTACACCTTC.

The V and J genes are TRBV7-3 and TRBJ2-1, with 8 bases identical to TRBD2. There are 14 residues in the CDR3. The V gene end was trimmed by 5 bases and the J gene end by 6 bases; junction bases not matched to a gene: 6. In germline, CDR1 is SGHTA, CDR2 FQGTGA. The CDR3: CASSQSGGINEQFF. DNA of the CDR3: TGTGCCAGCAGCCAGAGCGGGGGAATCAATGAGCAGTTCTTC.

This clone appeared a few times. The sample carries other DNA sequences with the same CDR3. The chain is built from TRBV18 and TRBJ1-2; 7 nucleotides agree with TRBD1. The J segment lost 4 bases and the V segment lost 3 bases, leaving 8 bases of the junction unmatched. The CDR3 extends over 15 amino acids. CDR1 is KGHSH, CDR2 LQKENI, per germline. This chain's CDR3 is CASSPRQGDVYGYTF. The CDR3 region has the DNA TGTGCCAGCTCACCGCGACAGGGAGATGTCTATGGCTACACCTTC. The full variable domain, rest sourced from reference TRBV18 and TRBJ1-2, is NAGVMQNPRHLVRRRGQEARLRCSPMKGHSHVYWYRQLPEEGLKFMVYLQKENIIDESGMPKERFSAEFPKEGPSILRIQQVVRGDSAAYFCASSPRQGDVYGYTFGSGTRLTVV.

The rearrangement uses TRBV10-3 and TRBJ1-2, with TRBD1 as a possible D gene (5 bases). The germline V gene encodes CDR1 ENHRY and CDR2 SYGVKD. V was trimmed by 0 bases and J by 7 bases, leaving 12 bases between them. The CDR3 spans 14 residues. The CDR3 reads CAISESSAGGGYTF. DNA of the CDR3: TGTGCCATCAGTGAGTCCTCGGCGGGGGGTGGCTACACCTTC.

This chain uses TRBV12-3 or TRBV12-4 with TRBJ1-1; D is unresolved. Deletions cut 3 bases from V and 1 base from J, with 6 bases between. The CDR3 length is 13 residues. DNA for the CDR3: TGTGCCAGCAGTTTGGGAGAGAACACTGAAGCTTTCTTT. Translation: CASSLGENTEAFF.

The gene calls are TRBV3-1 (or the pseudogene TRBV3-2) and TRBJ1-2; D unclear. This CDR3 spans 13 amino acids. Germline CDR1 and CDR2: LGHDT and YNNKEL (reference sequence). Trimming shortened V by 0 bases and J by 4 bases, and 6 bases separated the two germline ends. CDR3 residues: CASSQDSTYGYTF. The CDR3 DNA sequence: TGTGCCAGCAGCCAAGACAGTACCTATGGCTACACCTTC.

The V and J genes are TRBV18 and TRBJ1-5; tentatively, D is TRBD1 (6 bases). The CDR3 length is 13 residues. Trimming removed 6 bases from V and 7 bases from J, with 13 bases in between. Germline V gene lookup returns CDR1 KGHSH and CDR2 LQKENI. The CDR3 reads CASSTGRLQPQHF. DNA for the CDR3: TGTGCCAGCTCCACAGGGCGTCTACAGCCCCAGCATTTT. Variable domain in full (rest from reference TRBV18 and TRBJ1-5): NAGVMQNPRHLVRRRGQEARLRCSPMKGHSHVYWYRQLPEEGLKFMVYLQKENIIDESGMPKERFSAEFPKEGPSILRIQQVVRGDSAAYFCASSTGRLQPQHFGDGTRLSIL.

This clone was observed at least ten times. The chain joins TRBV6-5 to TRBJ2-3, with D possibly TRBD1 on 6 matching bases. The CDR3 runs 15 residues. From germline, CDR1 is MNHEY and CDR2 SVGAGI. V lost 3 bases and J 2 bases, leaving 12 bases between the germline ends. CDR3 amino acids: CASSYRNRATDTQYF. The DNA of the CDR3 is TGTGCCAGCAGTTATAGGAACAGGGCCACAGATACGCAGTATTTT.

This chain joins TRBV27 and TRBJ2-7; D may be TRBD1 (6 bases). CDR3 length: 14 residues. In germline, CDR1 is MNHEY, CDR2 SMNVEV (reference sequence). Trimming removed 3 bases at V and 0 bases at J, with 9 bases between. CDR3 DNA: TGTGCCAGCAGTTTTACAGGGAGCTCCTACGAGCAGTACTTC. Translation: CASSFTGSSYEQYF.

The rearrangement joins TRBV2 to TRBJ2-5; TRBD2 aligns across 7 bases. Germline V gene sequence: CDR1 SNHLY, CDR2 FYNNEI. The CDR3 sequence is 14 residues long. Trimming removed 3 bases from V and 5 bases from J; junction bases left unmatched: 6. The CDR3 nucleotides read TGTGCCAGCAGTGATGTGAGCGGGATGGAGACCCAGTACTTC. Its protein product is CASSDVSGMETQYF.

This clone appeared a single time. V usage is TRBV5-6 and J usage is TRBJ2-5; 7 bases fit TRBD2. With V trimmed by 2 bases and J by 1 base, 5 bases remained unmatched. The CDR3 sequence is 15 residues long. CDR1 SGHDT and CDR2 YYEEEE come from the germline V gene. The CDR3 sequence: CASSLKGLTQETQYF. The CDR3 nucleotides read TGTGCCAGCAGCTTAAAGGGACTAACCCAAGAGACCCAGTACTTC.

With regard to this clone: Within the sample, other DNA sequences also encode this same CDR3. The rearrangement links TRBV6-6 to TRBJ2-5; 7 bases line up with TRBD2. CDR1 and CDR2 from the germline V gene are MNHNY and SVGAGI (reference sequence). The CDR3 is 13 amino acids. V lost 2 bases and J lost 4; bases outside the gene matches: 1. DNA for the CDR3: TGTGCCAGCAGTTACGGGGGGGGAGAGACCCAGTACTTC. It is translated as CASSYGGGETQYF.

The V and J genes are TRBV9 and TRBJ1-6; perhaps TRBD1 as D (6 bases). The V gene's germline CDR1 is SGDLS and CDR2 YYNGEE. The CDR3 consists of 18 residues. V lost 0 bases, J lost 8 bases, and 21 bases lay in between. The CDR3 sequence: CASSVVPWPQHRDSPLHF. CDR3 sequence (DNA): TGTGCCAGCAGCGTAGTCCCCTGGCCCCAGCACAGGGATTCACCCCTCCACTTT.

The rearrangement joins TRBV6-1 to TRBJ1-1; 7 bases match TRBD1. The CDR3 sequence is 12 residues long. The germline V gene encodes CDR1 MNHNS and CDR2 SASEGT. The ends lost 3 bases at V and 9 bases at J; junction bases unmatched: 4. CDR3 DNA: TGTGCCAGCAGTGAGGGGACAGCAAAAGCTTTCTTT. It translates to CASSEGTAKAFF.

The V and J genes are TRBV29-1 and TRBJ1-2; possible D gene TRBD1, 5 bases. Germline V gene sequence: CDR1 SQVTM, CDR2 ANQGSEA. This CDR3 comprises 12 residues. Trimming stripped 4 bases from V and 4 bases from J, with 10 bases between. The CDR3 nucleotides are TGCAGCGTTGCGACAGCCGCCTATGGCTACACCTTC. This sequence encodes CSVATAAYGYTF.

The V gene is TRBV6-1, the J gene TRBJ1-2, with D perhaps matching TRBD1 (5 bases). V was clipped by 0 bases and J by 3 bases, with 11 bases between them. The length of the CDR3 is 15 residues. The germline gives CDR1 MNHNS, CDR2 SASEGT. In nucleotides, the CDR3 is TGTGCCAGCAGTGAAGCAGGGGCCGTGGACTATGGCTACACCTTC. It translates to CASSEAGAVDYGYTF.

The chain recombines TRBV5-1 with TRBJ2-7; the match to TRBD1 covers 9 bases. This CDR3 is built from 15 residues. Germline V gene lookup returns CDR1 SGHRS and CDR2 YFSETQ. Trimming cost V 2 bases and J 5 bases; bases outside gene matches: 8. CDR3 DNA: TGCGCCAGCAGCTTAGGACAGGGGAAGTGGGACGAGCAGTACTTC. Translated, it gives CASSLGQGKWDEQYF.

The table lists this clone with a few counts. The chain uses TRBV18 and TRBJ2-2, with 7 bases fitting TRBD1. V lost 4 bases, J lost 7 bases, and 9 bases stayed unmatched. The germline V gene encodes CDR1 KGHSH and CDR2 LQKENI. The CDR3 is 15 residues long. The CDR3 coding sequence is TGTGCCAGCTCACGAAATCAGGGGGACGGCGGGGAGCTGTTTTTT. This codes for CASSRNQGDGGELFF.

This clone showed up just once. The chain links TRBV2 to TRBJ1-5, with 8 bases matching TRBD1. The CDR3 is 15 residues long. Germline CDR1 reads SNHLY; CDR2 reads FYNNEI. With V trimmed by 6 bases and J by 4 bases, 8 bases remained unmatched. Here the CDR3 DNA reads TGTGCCAGCAGGGTTGACAGGGGCCCAAATCAGCCCCAGCATTTT. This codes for CASRVDRGPNQPQHF.

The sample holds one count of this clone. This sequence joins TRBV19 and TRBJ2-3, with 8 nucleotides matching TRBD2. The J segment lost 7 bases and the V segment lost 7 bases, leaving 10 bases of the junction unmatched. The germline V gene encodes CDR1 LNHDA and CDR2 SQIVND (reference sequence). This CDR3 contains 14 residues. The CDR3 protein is CASTSKAGAHTQYF. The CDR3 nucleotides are TGTGCCAGTACCTCGAAAGCGGGAGCGCATACGCAGTATTTT.

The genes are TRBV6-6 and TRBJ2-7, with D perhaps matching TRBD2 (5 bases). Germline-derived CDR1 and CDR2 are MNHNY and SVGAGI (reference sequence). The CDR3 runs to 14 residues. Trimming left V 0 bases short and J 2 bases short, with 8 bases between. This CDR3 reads CASSYSGNTYEQYF. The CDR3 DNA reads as TGTGCCAGCAGTTACTCCGGGAATACCTACGAGCAGTACTTC.

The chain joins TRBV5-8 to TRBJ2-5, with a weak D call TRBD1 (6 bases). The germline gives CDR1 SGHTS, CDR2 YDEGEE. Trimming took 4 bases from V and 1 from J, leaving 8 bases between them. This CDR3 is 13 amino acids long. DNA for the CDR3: TGTGCCAGCAGCCGGGACATCCAAGAGACCCAGTACTTC. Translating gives CASSRDIQETQYF.